The present T cell receptor (beta chain) was sequenced within a study of blood T cells in healthy people across ages. The overall study: Per every two T cells, about one barcoded beta molecule was captured by template switching. Study-wide points: The recorded TCR beta diversity per million T cells decreased in a roughly linear manner with age. In long-lived donors, naive CD4+ cell counts and diversity exceeded those of aged donors.

This CDR3 has 15 residues. Deletions cut 6 bases from V and 3 bases from J, with 14 bases between. CDR1 and CDR2 from the germline V gene are MDHEN and SYDVKM. This clonotype occurred a few times. The antigen is undetermined. Together with a sample-barcoded 5' primer, a J-beta primer mix was included in a second PCR lasting roughly 6 to 12 cycles. TCRdb processed the 5' RACE reads anew with MiXCR; each CDR3 protein has one entry. The sample consists of hundreds of thousands of distinct CDR3 sequences, approximately 40% of them appearing once. This receptor was taken from a man aged 80 or over in good health. The source material was blood. This rearrangement joins TRBV28 to TRBJ1-4; no clear D gene. The CDR3 nucleotides read TGTGCCAGCAGCAAGAAGGGAACTGCTAATGAAAAACTGTTTTTT. It specifies CASSKKGTANEKLFF.